The T cell receptor beta chain under discussion was sequenced for a study of beta chain features in type 1 diabetes. Study background: Over all samples combined, 107,917,701 sorted cells were examined.

CDR1 is SGHDN, CDR2 FVKESK, per germline. The junction had 4 bases not matched to a gene; V was cut back by 6 bases and J by 5 bases. The CDR3 has 13 amino acids. A heparinised blood draw that averaged roughly 110 mL was obtained once from each donor. Purity of each sorted population was above 95%. Expressed TCRB transcripts got sequenced, as all isolated RNA was reverse transcribed. The method was immunoSEQ multiplex PCR; TCRdb's version includes in-frame clones alone and lacks a portion of them. The data show a few hundred thousand clones, under 20% seen once. Study results and caveats: A moderate, significant TCRB CDR3 shortening appeared in type 1 diabetes across four CD4+ subsets. The study found fewer insertions and more deletions at VDJ junctions in type 1 diabetes patients.

In the case of this clone: Its antigen is not identified.

V gene TRBV14 combines with J gene TRBJ2-5; 9 nucleotides line up with TRBD1. The receptor comes from a young man with type 1 diabetes. The material sequenced was naive CD4+ T cells from blood. The CDR3 DNA reads as TGTGCCAGCAGTTCCGGGACAGGGGAGACCCAGTACTTC. This translates into CASSSGTGETQYF.